The 13 T cell receptor beta chains below all came from one sample that was sequenced in a study of vaccination and CD4 T cells after COVID-19. No antigens are known for them. With the Oncomine TCR Beta short-read assay, DNA from cultured CD4+ T cells was sequenced. TCRdb processed the PCR reads anew with MiXCR; each CDR3 protein has one entry. Of some 15,000 distinct CDR3 sequences in the sample, 55% to 85% were seen once. Treatment of the sample: roughly ten-day PBMC culture with coronavirus spike peptide pools or control peptides (ViraFEST assay). Sequencing was done on a sample of CD4+ T cells from blood, cultured in vitro. These receptors were taken from a human donor who had recovered from COVID-19.

The chain recombines TRBV20-1 with TRBJ1-1, with D possibly matching TRBD1 (5 bases). V was shortened by 6 bases and J by 0 bases, with 14 bases between the two germline ends. CDR1 is DFQATT and CDR2 is SNEGSKA in the germline V gene (reference sequence). The CDR3 has 14 amino acids. CDR3 nucleotide sequence: TGCAGTGCCACCGACAGACGAATGAACACTGAAGCTTTCTTT. Protein: CSATDRRMNTEAFF.

CDR3 protein: CSVPTANYGYTF. The CDR3 bases are TGCAGCGTGCCGACAGCTAACTATGGCTACACCTTC. The chain links TRBV29-1 to TRBJ1-2; possible D gene TRBD1, 5 bases. Germline loops: CDR1 SQVTM, CDR2 ANQGSEA. CDR3 size: 12 residues. Trimming removed 6 bases at V and 0 bases at J, with 8 bases between.

The genes are TRBV15 and TRBJ1-6; 7 positions match TRBD1. Germline CDR1 is LNHNV and CDR2 is YYDKDF (reference sequence). The CDR3 is 15 residues long. V lost 0 bases to trimming and J lost 10 bases; unmatched junction nucleotides: 6. In nucleotides, the CDR3 is TGTGCCACCAGCAGAGAACGGCAGGGGGGGTCACCCCTCCACTTT. This codes for CATSRERQGGSPLHF.

The rearrangement uses TRBV7-2 and TRBJ1-5; 8 bases match TRBD1. V lost 3 bases to trimming and J lost 6 bases; unmatched junction nucleotides: 4. From germline, CDR1 is SGHTA and CDR2 FQGNSA. The CDR3 sequence is 14 residues long. CDR3 in DNA: TGTGCCAGCAGCTTCAGACAGGGGATTCAGCCCCAGCATTTT. Translating gives CASSFRQGIQPQHF.

V usage is TRBV20-1 and J usage is TRBJ2-5; the match to TRBD2 covers 7 bases. V trimming: 6 bases; J trimming: 7 bases; junction bases outside the gene matches: 14. In germline, CDR1 is DFQATT, CDR2 SNEGSKA (reference sequence). The CDR3 has 14 residues. The CDR3 region has the DNA TGCAGTGCCCCGCCCGGCGGGAGAATCGGGACCCAGTACTTC. It specifies CSAPPGGRIGTQYF.

This chain links TRBV20-1 with TRBJ2-5, with unresolved D. Trimming stripped 6 bases from V and 5 bases from J, with 13 bases between. The CDR3 extends over 12 amino acids. Germline V CDR1 and CDR2: DFQATT, SNEGSKA (reference sequence). The CDR3: CSATTGWETQYF. The CDR3 DNA follows: TGCAGTGCCACGACTGGGTGGGAGACCCAGTACTTC.

The gene calls are TRBV6-1 and TRBJ1-1; D gene uncertain. Between the trimmed V and J ends, which lost 6 bases and 1 base, there was a span of 3 bases. There are 11 residues in the CDR3. The germline V gene has CDR1 MNHNS and CDR2 SASEGT. CDR3: CASRQNTEAFF. In DNA, the CDR3 is TGTGCCAGCAGACAGAACACTGAAGCTTTCTTT.

This clonotype was seen only a few times. This chain links TRBV2 with TRBJ1-4, with 9 bases that match TRBD1. V dropped 4 bases and J dropped 10; count of bases not matched to a gene: 7. Germline CDR1 reads SNHLY; CDR2 reads FYNNEI. The CDR3 covers 14 residues. The CDR3 protein is CASSGGQGSGKLFF. CDR3 sequence (DNA): TGTGCCAGCAGTGGAGGACAGGGGAGTGGAAAACTGTTTTTT.

DNA of the CDR3: TGTGCCACTGGGGGGCCTTATAGCAATCAGCCCCAGCATTTT. This gives the protein CATGGPYSNQPQHF. The J gene is TRBJ1-5, the V gene TRBV6-1; weak D call: TRBD1 (6 bases). V lost 10 bases and J lost 0, with 13 bases in between. CDR3 length: 14 amino acids. Germline V lookup: CDR1 MNHNS, CDR2 SASEGT.

V gene TRBV7-2 combines with J gene TRBJ2-5; a possible D gene is TRBD2 (6 bases). CDR1 and CDR2 from the germline V gene are SGHTA and FQGNSA. V shed 3 bases and J shed 3 bases, with 8 bases lying between them. This CDR3 contains 13 residues. The chain's CDR3 is CASSFQREETQYF. The CDR3, as DNA: TGTGCCAGCAGCTTTCAGCGGGAAGAGACCCAGTACTTC.

This chain connects TRBV20-1 to TRBJ1-5; D uncertain. This CDR3 is 14 amino acids long. Germline lookup yields CDR1 DFQATT and CDR2 SNEGSKA (reference sequence). V was shortened by 4 bases and J by 0 bases, with 10 bases between the two germline ends. CDR3 nucleotide sequence: TGCAGTGCTATCAATCGGGCTAGCAATCAGCCCCAGCATTTT. Protein: CSAINRASNQPQHF.

The chain carries TRBV30 and TRBJ2-7; D might be TRBD1 (6 bases). The CDR3 totals 14 residues. V was clipped by 0 bases and J by 4 bases, with 13 bases between them. The germline V gene has CDR1 GTSNPN and CDR2 SVGIG (reference sequence). Here the CDR3 DNA reads TGTGCCTGGAGTGTACTACCACAGGGTTACGAGCAGTACTTC. It yields the protein CAWSVLPQGYEQYF.

Turning to this clonotype: The junction and the germline gene differ at one end; a read error may be behind it. This chain connects TRBV6-1 to TRBJ1-2, with 8 positions matching TRBD1. This CDR3 is 15 amino acids long. Looked up from germline, CDR1 is MNHNS and CDR2 is SASEGT. CDR3 nucleotide sequence: TGCGCCAGCAGTAATATGGGACAGGCGAACTATGGCTACACCTTC. Its translation is CASSNMGQANYGYTF.